This is a list of T cell receptor beta chains from one sample in a study of cytomegalovirus exposure and HLA in healthy donors. Sequencing was performed with immunoSEQ multiplex PCR; in TCRdb, only in-frame clones are kept and a portion is missing. Seen here are about 76,000 clones, more than 65% observed once, and the top ten hold about 12%. The sequencing sample was made of PBMCs. These receptors originate from a male donor in good health and CMV-seropositive. Both conserved end residues are part of each CDR3. A D gene is named only where the DNA matches it firmly. Where a row states a size, it is once, few, many or the class of an expanded clone; other rows omit it.

cdr3_length	clone_size	j_call	d_call	v_call	cdr3_nt	cdr3_aa
18	.	TRBJ2-7	.	TRBV27	TGTGCCAGCAGTTTAAAGGGTTTCGGGGGTACCTCTACCTACGAGCAGTACTTC	CASSLKGFGGTSTYEQYF
14	.	TRBJ1-1	.	TRBV28	TGTGCCAGCACGGGCCCCGGGAAAGGGACTGAAGCTTTCTTT	CASTGPGKGTEAFF
13	.	TRBJ2-3	.	TRBV5-1	TGCGCCAGCAGCGTGAGTGGCGGAGATACGCAGTATTTT	CASSVSGGDTQYF
13	once	TRBJ2-7	.	TRBV19	TGTGCCAGTAGTATAACCGGAGGGTACGAGCAGTACTTC	CASSITGGYEQYF
16	medium-sized	TRBJ2-7	TRBD2	TRBV2	TGTGCCAGCAGTGAAGGTGTCGCTAGCGGGGTCTACGAGCAGTACTTC	CASSEGVASGVYEQYF
13	few	TRBJ2-1	TRBD1	TRBV11-3	TGTGCCAGCAGCCTTGGACAGGGTTATGAGCAGTTCTTC	CASSLGQGYEQFF
15	.	TRBJ2-1	.	TRBV7-9	TGTGCCAGCAGCCCGAGTGGAGCGTCCCACAATGAGCAGTTCTTC	CASSPSGASHNEQFF
15	.	TRBJ1-5	.	TRBV6-5	TGTGCCAGCAGTCGAGGGTTGAGGAGCAATCAGCCCCAGCATTTT	CASSRGLRSNQPQHF
16	.	TRBJ2-1	TRBD1	TRBV5-5	TGTGCCAGCAGCCACGCCCAAGGGACAGGGATCAATGAGCAGTTCTTC	CASSHAQGTGINEQFF
17	.	TRBJ2-5	TRBD2	TRBV5-1	TGCGCCAGCAGCTTGGCCCGCCTGACTAGCGGCCAAGAGACCCAGTACTTC	CASSLARLTSGQETQYF
15	.	TRBJ2-5	TRBD2	TRBV19	TGTGCCAGCACTGGGACTAGCAGACACCAAGAGACCCAGTACTTC	CASTGTSRHQETQYF
17	.	TRBJ2-7	TRBD1	TRBV4-3	TGCGCCAGCAGCCAGAACATAGAGACAGGGGGCACCTACGAGCAGTACTTC	CASSQNIETGGTYEQYF
13	once	TRBJ1-1	.	TRBV6-5	TGTGCCAGCAGTAGGGGTGGGGCAACTGAAGCTTTCTTT	CASSRGGATEAFF
13	.	TRBJ2-1	.	TRBV28	TGTGCCAGCAGCCAGGGGGGATACAATGAGCAGTTCTTC	CASSQGGYNEQFF
15	.	TRBJ2-7	.	TRBV7-2	TGTGCCAGCAGCTTAGACAGCTCGTCCGCCTACGAGCAGTACTTC	CASSLDSSSAYEQYF
14	.	TRBJ1-1	.	TRBV2	TGTGCCAGCAGTATCCGGGACACGAACACTGAAGCTTTCTTT	CASSIRDTNTEAFF
14	.	TRBJ2-1	TRBD1	TRBV30	TGTGCCTGGAGCAAAGGGGGCGGCTACAATGAGCAGTTCTTC	CAWSKGGGYNEQFF
15	.	TRBJ2-1	TRBD2	TRBV2	TGTGCCAGCTACCCGGAGCGGGGGGACTATGGTGAGCAGTTCTTC	CASYPERGDYGEQFF
17	.	TRBJ2-7	.	TRBV4-1	TGCGCCAGCAGCCCTAAATTAAAAACCGGGTCCCCCTACGAGCAGTACTTC	CASSPKLKTGSPYEQYF
14	.	TRBJ1-5	TRBD1	TRBV6-6	TGTGCCAGCAGTTCGACAGGGGGCATTCAGCCCCAGCATTTT	CASSSTGGIQPQHF
16	once	TRBJ1-5	.	TRBV5-6	TGTGCCAGCAGCTTGGCCCGGGAGAGCGGCGCTCAGCCCCAGCATTTT	CASSLARESGAQPQHF
13	.	TRBJ2-7	.	TRBV18	TGTGCCAGCTCACGTGCAGACGGGTACGAGCAGTACTTC	CASSRADGYEQYF
15	.	TRBJ1-6	TRBD1	TRBV27	TGTGCCAGCAGCAGGCCGGGACAGTATAATTCACCCCTCCACTTT	CASSRPGQYNSPLHF
15	.	TRBJ2-7	TRBD2	TRBV6-4	TGTGCCAGCAGCCCGACTAGCGGACAGATTAACGAGCAGTACTTC	CASSPTSGQINEQYF
15	.	TRBJ2-7	.	TRBV2	TGTGCCAGCAGTGAATCTATGGGCCGCTACTACGAGCAGTACTTC	CASSESMGRYYEQYF
14	.	TRBJ2-7	.	TRBV27	TGTGCCAGCAGTTGGCAGGGGGAGGACTACGAGCAGTACTTC	CASSWQGEDYEQYF
14	.	TRBJ1-1	.	TRBV7-9	TGTGCCAGCAGCTTAGCGACCAATCCCGGGGAAGCTTTCTTT	CASSLATNPGEAFF
15	few	TRBJ2-1	TRBD2	TRBV7-9	TGTTCCAGCAGCTCAGCGGGAGGGCCCTACAATGAGCAGTTCTTC	CSSSSAGGPYNEQFF
14	.	TRBJ2-7	TRBD2	TRBV9	TGTGCCAGCAGCCGGGCTGGCGGGAGTGGCGAGCAGTACTTC	CASSRAGGSGEQYF
19	.	TRBJ2-6	TRBD1	TRBV18	TGTGCCAGCTCACCACCCGGGACAGGGGGCCGAGCTGGGGCCAACGTCCTGACTTTC	CASSPPGTGGRAGANVLTF
14	few	TRBJ2-7	.	TRBV7-2	TGTGCCAGCAGGCGGGGAATTGATTCCTACGAGCAGTACTTC	CASRRGIDSYEQYF
14	.	TRBJ2-7	TRBD1	TRBV11-3	TGTGCCAGCAGCCGACGGGACAGCTCCTACGAGCAGTACTTC	CASSRRDSSYEQYF
14	once	TRBJ1-2	TRBD1	TRBV19	TGTGCCAGTAGTATAAGGGACAGGCAATATGGCTACACCTTC	CASSIRDRQYGYTF
14	once	TRBJ2-5	TRBD1	TRBV5-4	TGTGCCAGCAGCTCGCGACAGGGGGGAGAGACCCAGTACTTC	CASSSRQGGETQYF
17	.	TRBJ2-7	TRBD1	TRBV7-9	TGTTCCAGCAGCTCTCAAATGGGACAGGAGGGGTCCTACGAGCAGTACTTC	CSSSSQMGQEGSYEQYF
16	few	TRBJ2-1	.	TRBV14	TGTGCCAGCAGCCGATACGAGGGGACAACATACAATGAGCAGTTCTTC	CASSRYEGTTYNEQFF
13	.	TRBJ2-5	.	TRBV27	TGTGCCAGCAGTTGGCAGTTCCAAGAGACCCAGTACTTC	CASSWQFQETQYF
13	.	TRBJ2-7	.	TRBV5-1	TGCGCCAGCAGCTCCAGGGTTTCCAACGAGCAGTACTTC	CASSSRVSNEQYF
15	few	TRBJ1-3	.	TRBV14	TGTGCCAGCAGCCAAGTGCGCAGGGCCGGAAACACCATATATTTT	CASSQVRRAGNTIYF
15	.	TRBJ2-7	.	TRBV27	TGTGCCAGCACCCTCCGTCCGGGGGACAGCTACGAGCAGTACTTC	CASTLRPGDSYEQYF
14	.	TRBJ1-1	.	TRBV2	TGTGCCAGTCCGCACAGGGAAATGAACACTGAAGCTTTCTTT	CASPHREMNTEAFF
18	.	TRBJ1-5	TRBD1	TRBV23-1	TGCGCCAGCAGCCAAGAAAGATTTGGACAGGGGTTTCTCCAGCCCCAGCATTTT	CASSQERFGQGFLQPQHF
14	few	TRBJ2-1	.	TRBV15	TGTGCCACCAGCAGAGCGGACAGCTACAATGAGCAGTTCTTC	CATSRADSYNEQFF
12	.	TRBJ2-3	.	TRBV7-2	TGTGCCAGCAGCTTATACACAGATACGCAGTATTTT	CASSLYTDTQYF
15	.	TRBJ1-1	TRBD1	TRBV6-5	TGTGCCAGCAGGCCCGACAGGGGGCGATTGGCTGAAGCTTTCTTT	CASRPDRGRLAEAFF
13	.	TRBJ1-6	.	TRBV2	TGTGCCACCAACAGGGTCCATAATTCACCCCTCCACTTT	CATNRVHNSPLHF
15	.	TRBJ2-1	TRBD2	TRBV27	TGTGCCAGCAGCCAGGGGACTAGCGGATACAATGAGCAGTTCTTC	CASSQGTSGYNEQFF
13	.	TRBJ1-1	.	TRBV6-5	TGTGCCAGCAGTTACTCGGGAGGGACTGAAGCTTTCTTT	CASSYSGGTEAFF
15	.	TRBJ2-5	TRBD1	TRBV11-2	TGTGCCAGCAACCAGCAGGGGGCAAGGGGAGAGACCCAGTACTTC	CASNQQGARGETQYF
16	.	TRBJ2-7	TRBD2	TRBV4-3	TGCGCCAGCAGCCTCGGGACTAGCGGGGGGGCCTACGAGCAGTACTTC	CASSLGTSGGAYEQYF